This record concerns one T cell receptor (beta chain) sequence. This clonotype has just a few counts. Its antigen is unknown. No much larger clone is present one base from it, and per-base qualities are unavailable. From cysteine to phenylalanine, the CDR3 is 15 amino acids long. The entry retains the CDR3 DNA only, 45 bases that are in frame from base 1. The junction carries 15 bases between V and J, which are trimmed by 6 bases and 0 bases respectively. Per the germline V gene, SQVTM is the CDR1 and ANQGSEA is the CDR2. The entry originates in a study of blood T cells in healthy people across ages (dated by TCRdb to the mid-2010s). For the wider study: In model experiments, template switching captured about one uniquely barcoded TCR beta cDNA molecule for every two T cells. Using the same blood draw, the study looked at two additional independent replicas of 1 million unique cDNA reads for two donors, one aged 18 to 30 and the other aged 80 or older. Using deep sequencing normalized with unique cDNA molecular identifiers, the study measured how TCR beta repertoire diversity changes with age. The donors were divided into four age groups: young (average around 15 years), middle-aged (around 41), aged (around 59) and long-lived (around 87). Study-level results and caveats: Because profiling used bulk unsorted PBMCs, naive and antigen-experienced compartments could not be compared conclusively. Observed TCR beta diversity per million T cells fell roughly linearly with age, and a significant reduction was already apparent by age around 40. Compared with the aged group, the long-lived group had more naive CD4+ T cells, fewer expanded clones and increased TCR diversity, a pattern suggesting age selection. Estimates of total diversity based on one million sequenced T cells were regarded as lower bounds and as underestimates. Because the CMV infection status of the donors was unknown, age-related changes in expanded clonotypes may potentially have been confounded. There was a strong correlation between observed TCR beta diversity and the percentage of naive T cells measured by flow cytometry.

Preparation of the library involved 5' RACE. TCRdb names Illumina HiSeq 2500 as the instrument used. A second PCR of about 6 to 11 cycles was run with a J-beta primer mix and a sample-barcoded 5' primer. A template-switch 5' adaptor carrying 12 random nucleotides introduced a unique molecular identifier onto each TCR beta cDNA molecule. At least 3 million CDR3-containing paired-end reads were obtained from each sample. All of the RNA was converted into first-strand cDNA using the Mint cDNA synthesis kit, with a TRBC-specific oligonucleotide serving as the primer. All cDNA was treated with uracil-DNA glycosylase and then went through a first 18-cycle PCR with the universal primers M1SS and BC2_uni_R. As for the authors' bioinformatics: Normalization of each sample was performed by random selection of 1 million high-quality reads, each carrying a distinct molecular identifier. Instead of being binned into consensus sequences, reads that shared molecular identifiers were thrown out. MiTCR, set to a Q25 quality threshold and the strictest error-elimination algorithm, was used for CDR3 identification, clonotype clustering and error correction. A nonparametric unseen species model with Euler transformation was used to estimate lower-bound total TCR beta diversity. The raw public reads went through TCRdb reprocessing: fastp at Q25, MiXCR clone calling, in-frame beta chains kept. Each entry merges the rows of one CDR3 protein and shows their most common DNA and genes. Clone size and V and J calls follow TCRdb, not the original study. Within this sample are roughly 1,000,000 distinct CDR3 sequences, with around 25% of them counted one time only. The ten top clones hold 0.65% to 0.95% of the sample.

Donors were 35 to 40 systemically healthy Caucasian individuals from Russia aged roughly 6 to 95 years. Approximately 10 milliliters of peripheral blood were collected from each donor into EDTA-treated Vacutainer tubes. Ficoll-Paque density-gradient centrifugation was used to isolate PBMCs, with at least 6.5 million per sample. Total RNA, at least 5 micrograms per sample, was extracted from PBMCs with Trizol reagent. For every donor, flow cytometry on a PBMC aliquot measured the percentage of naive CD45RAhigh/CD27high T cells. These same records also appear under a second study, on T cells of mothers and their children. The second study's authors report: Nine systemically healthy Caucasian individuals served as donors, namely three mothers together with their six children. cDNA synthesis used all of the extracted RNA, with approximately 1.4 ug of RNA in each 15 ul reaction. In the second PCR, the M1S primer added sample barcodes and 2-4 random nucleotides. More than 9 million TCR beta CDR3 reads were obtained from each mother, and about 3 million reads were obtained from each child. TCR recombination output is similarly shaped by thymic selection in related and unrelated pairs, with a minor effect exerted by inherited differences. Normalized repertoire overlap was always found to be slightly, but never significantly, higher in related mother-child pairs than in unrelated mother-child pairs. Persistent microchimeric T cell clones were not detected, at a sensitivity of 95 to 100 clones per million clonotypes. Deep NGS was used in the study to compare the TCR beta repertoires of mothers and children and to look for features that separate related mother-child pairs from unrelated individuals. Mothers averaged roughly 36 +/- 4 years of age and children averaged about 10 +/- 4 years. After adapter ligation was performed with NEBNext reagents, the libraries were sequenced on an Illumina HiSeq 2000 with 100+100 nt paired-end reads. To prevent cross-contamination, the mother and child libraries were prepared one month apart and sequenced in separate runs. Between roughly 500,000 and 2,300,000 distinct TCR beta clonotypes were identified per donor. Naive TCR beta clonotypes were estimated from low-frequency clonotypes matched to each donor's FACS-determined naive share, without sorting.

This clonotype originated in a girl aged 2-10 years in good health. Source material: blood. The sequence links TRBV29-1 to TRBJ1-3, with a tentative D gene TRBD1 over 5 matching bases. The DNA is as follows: TGCAGCGTAGCCACCGGGACGAACTCTGGAAACACCATATATTTT. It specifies CSVATGTNSGNTIYF.